This entry lists 14 T cell receptor beta chains sequenced from one sample in a study of blood T cell repertoires in COVID-19. The method was immunoSEQ multiplex PCR; TCRdb's version includes in-frame clones alone and lacks a portion of them. There are about 330,000 clones in the sample; roughly 85% occur only once, and around 6.9% lies in the top ten. Sequenced sample: peripheral blood. Receptor source: a human donor in a cohort sampled during active COVID-19.

V usage is TRBV9 and J usage is TRBJ1-2; maybe TRBD1 (6 bases). V dropped 7 bases and J dropped 8 bases, with 15 bases sitting between them. This CDR3 is 12 amino acids long. Germline V gene sequence: CDR1 SGDLS, CDR2 YYNGEE. The CDR3 bases are TGTGCCAGCGGCCCATTAGGGACAGGCTACACCTTC. This codes for CASGPLGTGYTF.

V gene TRBV20-1 combines with J gene TRBJ1-3, with no clear D. V was clipped by 3 bases and J by 0 bases, with 9 bases between them. The V gene's germline CDR1 is DFQATT and CDR2 SNEGSKA (reference sequence). The CDR3 has 14 amino acids. CDR3 nucleotides: TGCAGTGCTAGTTTGACTTACTCTGGAAACACCATATATTTT. Its protein product is CSASLTYSGNTIYF.

The V call is TRBV27, the J call TRBJ1-5; unclear D gene. The V and J ends lost 3 bases and 4 bases respectively, with 4 bases between them. Germline V lookup: CDR1 MNHEY, CDR2 SMNVEV (reference sequence). CDR3 length equals 12 residues. For the CDR3, the DNA is TGTGCCAGCAGTTTTCCGAATCAGCCCCAGCATTTT. Translated: CASSFPNQPQHF.

The J gene is TRBJ1-2, the V gene TRBV6-5; tentative D call: TRBD1 (5 bases). Germline V gives CDR1 MNHEY, CDR2 SVGAGI. The CDR3 consists of 13 residues. V was shortened by 5 bases and J by 4 bases, with 11 bases between the two germline ends. For the CDR3, the DNA is TGTGCCAGCAGTCCGGACACCTTCTATGGCTACACCTTC. Protein: CASSPDTFYGYTF.

This rearrangement joins TRBV24-1 to TRBJ2-1; 8 nucleotides line up with TRBD2. Looked up from germline, CDR1 is KGHDR and CDR2 is SFDVKD. With V trimmed by 5 bases and J by 2 bases, 13 bases remained unmatched. The CDR3 contains 18 residues. The CDR3 coding sequence is TGTGCCACCAGTGGCGTCCCTCCGACTAGCGCAACCTACAATGAGCAGTTCTTC. It specifies CATSGVPPTSATYNEQFF.

This chain links TRBV18 with TRBJ1-1; TRBD1 matches 9 bases. Unmatched junction bases numbered 3, after V lost 3 bases and J lost 1 base. This CDR3 is built from 15 residues. Germline loops: CDR1 KGHSH, CDR2 LQKENI. DNA of the CDR3: TGTGCCAGCTCACCGGGGACAGGGTGGAACACTGAAGCTTTCTTT. Protein: CASSPGTGWNTEAFF.

The chain couples TRBV7-9 to TRBJ1-1, with TRBD1 matching 11 bases. CDR1 and CDR2 (germline): SEHNR, FQNEAQ (reference sequence). V dropped 5 bases and J dropped 3; count of bases not matched to a gene: 2. This CDR3 region has 14 residues. The CDR3 nucleotides are TGTGCCAGCAGCACGGGACAGGGGGACACTGAAGCTTTCTTT. Its translation: CASSTGQGDTEAFF.

V gene TRBV24-1 combines with J gene TRBJ2-5; 7 positions agree with TRBD1. V trimming: 9 bases; J trimming: 7 bases; junction bases outside the gene matches: 10. The germline V gene encodes CDR1 KGHDR and CDR2 SFDVKD. CDR3 size: 13 residues. The CDR3 reads CATRDSGLRTQYF. CDR3 coding DNA: TGTGCCACCCGGGACAGCGGTTTACGGACCCAGTACTTC.

The chain is built from TRBV6-2 or TRBV6-3 and TRBJ1-2, with 7 positions matching TRBD1. Germline V CDR1 and CDR2: MNHEY, SVGEGT. Trimming at V came to 4 bases and at J to 6 bases, leaving 26 bases not matched to a gene. The CDR3 is made up of 20 amino acids. CDR3 sequence (DNA): TGTGCCAGCAGTTCTTACACGTACCCGCTCCCCCCCGGGACAGTGGATGGCTACACCTTC. Protein: CASSSYTYPLPPGTVDGYTF.

This chain connects TRBV15 to TRBJ1-1; D is unresolved. The CDR3 contains 13 residues. Between the trimmed V and J ends, which lost 1 base and 5 bases, there was a span of 8 bases. The germline V gene encodes CDR1 LNHNV and CDR2 YYDKDF (reference sequence). CDR3 residues: CATSRGGYTEAFF. The CDR3 DNA reads TGTGCCACCAGCAGAGGCGGTTATACTGAAGCTTTCTTT.

This chain uses TRBV11-2 with TRBJ2-3; no firm D call. This CDR3 is built from 12 residues. V lost 6 bases, J lost 5 bases, and 9 bases lay in between. The V gene's germline CDR1 is SGHAT and CDR2 FQNNGV. The CDR3 nucleotides read TGTGCCAGCAGTGCGTCGAGAGATACGCAGTATTTT. It yields the protein CASSASRDTQYF.

A few counts support this clone. The chain combines TRBV14 with TRBJ2-7, with D unresolved. Germline loops: CDR1 SGHDN, CDR2 FVKESK. The ends were cut back, 1 base at V and 3 bases at J, with 7 bases in the middle. This CDR3 is built from 13 residues. In DNA, the CDR3 is TGTGCCAGCAGCCAAGTTTTCAGCTACGAGCAGTACTTC. Translated: CASSQVFSYEQYF.

CDR3 sequence (DNA): TGTGCCAGCAGCTTAGCCCCCTCGACAGATACGCAGTATTTT. Translating it yields CASSLAPSTDTQYF. V and J are TRBV11-3 and TRBJ2-3, with D unclear. V gave up 1 base and J gave up 3 bases, with 8 bases separating them. From germline, CDR1 is SGHNT and CDR2 YENEEA. The CDR3 consists of 14 residues. Full variable domain (missing parts from reference TRBV11-3 and TRBJ2-3): EAGVVQSPRYKIIEKKQPVAFWCNPISGHNTLYWYLQNLGQGPELLIRYENEEAVDDSQLPKDRFSAERLKGVDSTLKIQPAELGDSAVYLCASSLAPSTDTQYFGPGTRLTVL.

The rearrangement links TRBV19 to TRBJ2-1; TRBD1 agrees at 9 bases. Germline CDR1 is LNHDA and CDR2 is SQIVND (reference sequence). The CDR3 spans 15 residues. The ends lost 5 bases at V and 6 bases at J; junction bases unmatched: 8. CDR3 region: CASSHRDRVPNEQFF. The CDR3 DNA reads as TGTGCCAGTAGTCACCGGGACAGGGTACCCAATGAGCAGTTCTTC.